The 28 T cell receptor beta chains presented below share a single source sample, sequenced in a study of CD8 T cells in ankylosing spondylitis. Notes on the study in general: Ankylosing spondylitis blood appeared to be characterized by a TCR beta motif of 7 to 9 highly homologous variants.

Each CDR3 protein gets one entry after TCRdb re-called the 5' RACE reads with MiXCR. Counted here are 400,000 or so distinct CDR3 sequences, approximately 26% occurring once; the ten biggest clones make up roughly 1%. Which antigens these TCRs recognize remains unknown. Sequencing was carried out using blood, either unsorted or a sorted T cell fraction (not recorded which). The receptors derive from a male donor with ankylosing spondylitis.

This clonotype appeared a few times. The V gene is TRBV5-6, the J gene TRBJ2-3; D ambiguous. V dropped 6 bases and J dropped 3 bases, with 8 bases sitting between them. CDR3 size: 12 residues. CDR1 and CDR2 (germline): SGHDT, YYEEEE. In DNA, the CDR3 is TGTGCCAGCATCACCCCGACAGATACGCAGTATTTT. Encoded protein: CASITPTDTQYF.

This clonotype showed up just a few times. The V call is TRBV10-3, the J call TRBJ2-2; D tentatively reads TRBD1 or TRBD2 (5 bases each). V lost 0 bases to trimming and J lost 2 bases, with 10 bases between them. Germline V lookup: CDR1 ENHRY, CDR2 SYGVKD. There are 16 residues in the CDR3. CDR3 nucleotide sequence: TGTGCCATCAGTGAGTCGGCTCGGGGCAACACCGGGGAGCTGTTTTTT. Translated, it gives CAISESARGNTGELFF.

This chain links TRBV11-3 with TRBJ2-1, with D unclear. This CDR3 region has 15 residues. V was pared by 1 base and J by 7 bases, with 14 bases between. From germline, CDR1 is SGHNT and CDR2 YENEEA. CDR3 protein: CASSLGPYRENEQFF. The DNA for the CDR3 is TGTGCCAGCAGCTTAGGGCCCTATCGAGAGAATGAGCAGTTCTTC.

The chain links TRBV27 to TRBJ1-1; maybe TRBD1 (5 bases). V lost 0 bases to trimming and J lost 5 bases, with 13 bases between them. Germline CDR1 and CDR2: MNHEY and SMNVEV (reference sequence). The CDR3 covers 15 residues. For the CDR3, the DNA is TGTGCCAGCAGTTTATCGGCAGGGTGGAGGACTGAAGCTTTCTTT. Translation: CASSLSAGWRTEAFF.

Only a few counts were recorded for this clonotype. This chain joins TRBV7-2 and TRBJ2-7, with TRBD1 as a possible D gene (5 bases). The length of the CDR3 is 14 residues. Germline CDR1 SGHTA, CDR2 FQGNSA. Trimming pared 5 bases from V and 1 base from J, leaving 12 bases between. CDR3 sequence reads: CASSTQRGSYEQYF. CDR3 coding DNA: TGTGCCAGCAGCACACAAAGGGGTTCCTACGAGCAGTACTTC.

This sequence joins TRBV29-1 and TRBJ1-4; the D is unclear. The length of the CDR3 is 13 residues. Trimming removed 4 bases from V and 0 bases from J, with 6 bases in between. CDR1 is SQVTM, CDR2 ANQGSEA, per germline. The CDR3 DNA is TGCAGCGTTGGGGTTGCAACTAATGAAAAACTGTTTTTT. Protein sequence: CSVGVATNEKLFF.

The rearrangement links TRBV5-1 to TRBJ1-2, with TRBD1 as a possible D gene (6 bases). The CDR3 runs to 14 residues. Trimming left V 4 bases short and J 4 bases short, with 14 bases between. Per the germline V gene, CDR1 is SGHRS and CDR2 is YFSETQ. The CDR3 region is CASSPTGGSYGYTF. The CDR3 DNA sequence: TGCGCCAGCAGCCCGACAGGCGGGAGCTATGGCTACACCTTC.

The J gene is TRBJ1-3, the V gene TRBV5-1; TRBD1 might be the D (6 bases). This CDR3 has 15 amino acids. The germline gives CDR1 SGHRS, CDR2 YFSETQ. V lost 3 bases, J lost 3 bases, and 13 bases lay in between. The CDR3 region is CASSSDRLGGNTIYF. The CDR3 DNA reads TGCGCCAGCAGCTCGGACAGACTCGGTGGAAACACCATATATTTT.

This clonotype was recorded a few times. V gene TRBV5-1 combines with J gene TRBJ2-1; D is possibly TRBD1 or TRBD2 (5 bases each). This CDR3 region has 15 residues. Per germline, CDR1 SGHRS and CDR2 YFSETQ. V was clipped by 4 bases and J by 1 base, with 12 bases between them. The CDR3 DNA sequence: TGCGCCAGCAGCGAGGGGACGGCTTCCTACAATGAGCAGTTCTTC. Amino acids: CASSEGTASYNEQFF.

The rearrangement links TRBV6-1 to TRBJ1-6; 8 nucleotides agree with TRBD1. V shed 3 bases, J shed 10 bases, and the junction held 5 bases outside the gene matches. The V gene's germline CDR1 is MNHNS and CDR2 SASEGT. The CDR3 is 14 residues long. The CDR3 reads CASSDGQGGSPLHF. The CDR3 region has the DNA TGTGCCAGCAGTGACGGACAGGGAGGGTCACCCCTCCACTTT.

V and J are TRBV18 and TRBJ2-6; D may be TRBD1 (5 bases). Trimming took 3 bases from V and 0 from J, leaving 12 bases between them. CDR1 and CDR2 (germline): KGHSH, LQKENI. The CDR3 consists of 17 residues. Written as DNA, the CDR3 is TGTGCCAGCTCACCCGCCTTAGGGGCCTCTGGGGCCAACGTCCTGACTTTC. Amino acid sequence: CASSPALGASGANVLTF.

The chain joins TRBV4-1 to TRBJ2-2, with TRBD2 identical over 7 bases. This CDR3 region has 16 residues. Germline lookup yields CDR1 MGHRA and CDR2 YSYEKL. The V segment lost 0 bases and the J segment 4 bases; nucleotides outside the gene matches: 5. CDR3 nucleotide sequence: TGCGCCAGCAGCCAAGATTGGCGGGAGACCACCGGGGAGCTGTTTTTT. Its translation: CASSQDWRETTGELFF.

This clonotype was detected ten times or more. The chain joins TRBV20-1 to TRBJ1-3, with 8 bases identical to TRBD1. The CDR3 is 15 amino acids. CDR1 and CDR2 from the germline V gene are DFQATT and SNEGSKA (reference sequence). The trim removed 0 bases at V and 4 bases at J, leaving 5 bases unmatched. The CDR3 loop reads CSARETGAAGNTIYF. As DNA, the CDR3 is TGCAGTGCTAGAGAGACAGGGGCGGCAGGAAACACCATATATTTT.

This clonotype showed up just a few times. The chain couples TRBV6-1 to TRBJ2-6; no clear D. The CDR3 loop spans 15 amino acids. Germline CDR1 MNHNS, CDR2 SASEGT. With 4 bases removed from V and 2 bases from J, the gap between germline ends came to 9 bases. The CDR3: CASSGGMAGANVLTF. CDR3 bases: TGTGCCAGCAGTGGGGGTATGGCTGGGGCCAACGTCCTGACTTTC.

The chain carries TRBV7-9 and TRBJ2-1; TRBD2 matches at 12 bases. The junction had 7 bases not matched to a gene; V was cut back by 5 bases and J by 8 bases. The CDR3 has 15 residues. The germline V gene encodes CDR1 SEHNR and CDR2 FQNEAQ (reference sequence). In nucleotides, the CDR3 is TGTGCCAGCAGCCCCGCACTAGCGGGAGGACATGAGCAGTTCTTC. Encoded protein: CASSPALAGGHEQFF.

This clonotype was picked up a small number of times. V usage is TRBV7-8 and J usage is TRBJ2-1, with 8 nucleotides matching TRBD2. Germline trimming cut 1 base from V and 4 bases from J; bases unmatched to any gene: 6. This CDR3 is 16 amino acids long. The germline V gene encodes CDR1 SGHVS and CDR2 FQNEAQ. The CDR3: CASSLGLAITYNEQFF. CDR3 nucleotides: TGTGCCAGCAGCTTAGGACTAGCGATAACGTACAATGAGCAGTTCTTC.

This clonotype was picked up a small number of times. The V and J genes are TRBV9 and TRBJ1-1; D gene unclear. Trimming took 4 bases from V and 1 from J, leaving 11 bases between them. The CDR3 extends over 14 amino acids. The germline V gene has CDR1 SGDLS and CDR2 YYNGEE. The CDR3 coding sequence is TGTGCCAGCAGCCCCCGGCCTGGGAACACTGAAGCTTTCTTT. Its protein product is CASSPRPGNTEAFF.

V usage is TRBV7-9 and J usage is TRBJ2-3; D possibly matches TRBD1 or TRBD2 (5 bases each). Trimming took off 4 bases at V and 2 bases at J, with 13 bases between the two ends. Germline V gene sequence: CDR1 SEHNR, CDR2 FQNEAQ (reference sequence). The CDR3 consists of 15 residues. This chain's CDR3 is CASSSLGPITDTQYF. DNA for the CDR3: TGTGCCAGCAGCTCTTTGGGACCGATCACAGATACGCAGTATTTT. Complete variable domain (other parts from reference TRBV7-9 and TRBJ2-3): DTGVSQNPRHKITKRGQNVTFRCDPISEHNRLYWYRQTLGQGPEFLTYFQNEAQLEKSRLLSDRFSAERPKGSFSTLEIQRTEQGDSAMYLCASSSLGPITDTQYFGPGTRLTVL.

The V and J genes are TRBV20-1 and TRBJ2-5; 12 positions agree with TRBD2. V shed 7 bases, J shed 2 bases, and the junction held 14 bases outside the gene matches. Per germline, CDR1 DFQATT and CDR2 SNEGSKA (reference sequence). The CDR3 runs to 17 residues. The CDR3 loop is CSGNTGRLAGEQETQYF. CDR3 nucleotide sequence: TGCAGTGGAAATACAGGAAGACTAGCGGGAGAACAAGAGACCCAGTACTTC.

This chain links TRBV5-1 with TRBJ2-3; no clear D gene. Deletions cut 2 bases from V and 3 bases from J, with 10 bases between. The CDR3 loop spans 14 amino acids. CDR1 SGHRS and CDR2 YFSETQ come from the germline V gene. The CDR3 DNA follows: TGCGCCAGCAGCTTTAAACAGACTACAGATACGCAGTATTTT. Its translation: CASSFKQTTDTQYF.

This clonotype came up a few times. J is TRBJ2-1 and V is TRBV12-3 or TRBV12-4; D tentatively fits TRBD1 or TRBD2 (5 bases each). Trimming pared 11 bases from V and 5 bases from J, leaving 13 bases between. This CDR3 is built from 12 residues. CDR3 loop: CASGTRNNEQFF. The CDR3 DNA reads TGTGCCTCCGGGACGAGGAACAATGAGCAGTTCTTC.

This sequence joins TRBV9 and TRBJ1-1; D unclear. Germline values: CDR1 SGDLS, CDR2 YYNGEE. The CDR3 contains 13 residues. Trimming left V 3 bases short and J 11 bases short, with 17 bases between. CDR3 in amino acids: CASSASPLDLAFF. For the CDR3, the DNA is TGTGCCAGCAGCGCCTCCCCCCTGGATCTTGCTTTCTTT.

The chain employs TRBV20-1 and TRBJ2-1; the match to TRBD2 covers 8 bases. The CDR3 runs to 13 residues. The V segment lost 1 base and the J segment 10 bases; nucleotides outside the gene matches: 6. Germline V CDR1 and CDR2: DFQATT, SNEGSKA (reference sequence). DNA of the CDR3: TGCAGTGCTAGAGTAGCGGGAACTAGCGAGCAGTTCTTC. Translated: CSARVAGTSEQFF.

The chain couples TRBV5-1 to TRBJ1-2; the D gene is possibly TRBD1 (6 bases). CDR1 and CDR2 from the germline V gene are SGHRS and YFSETQ. The CDR3 runs to 14 residues. With 0 bases removed from V and 4 bases from J, the gap between germline ends came to 10 bases. The CDR3 region is CASSLEGDTYGYTF. The DNA for the CDR3 is TGCGCCAGCAGCTTGGAAGGGGACACCTATGGCTACACCTTC. Filled out from reference TRBV5-1 and TRBJ1-2, the complete variable domain reads KAGVTQTPRYLIKTRGQQVTLSCSPISGHRSVSWYQQTPGQGLQFLFEYFSETQRNKGNFPGRFSGRQFSNSRSEMNVSTLELGDSALYLCASSLEGDTYGYTFGSGTRLTVV.

This clonotype is a singleton in its sample. This rearrangement joins TRBV11-2 to TRBJ1-1; D not certain. V lost 5 bases and J lost 1, with 11 bases in between. Germline CDR1 reads SGHAT; CDR2 reads FQNNGV. There are 14 residues in the CDR3. The CDR3 sequence: CASSPVSKNTEAFF. In DNA form, the CDR3 reads TGTGCCAGCAGCCCGGTTTCCAAGAACACTGAAGCTTTCTTT.

This clonotype was observed a few times. This chain links TRBV19 with TRBJ1-1, with D tentatively TRBD1 (5 bases). This CDR3 contains 13 residues. Trimming cost V 9 bases and J 6 bases, with 17 bases left between them. Per the germline V gene, CDR1 is LNHDA and CDR2 is SQIVND (reference sequence). The DNA of the CDR3 is TGTGCCAGCACCCTCATTCGGGGCTCTGAAGCTTTCTTT. This translates into CASTLIRGSEAFF.

The rearrangement joins TRBV12-3 or TRBV12-4 to TRBJ1-2, with unresolved D. This CDR3 contains 13 residues. V lost 6 bases to trimming and J lost 6 bases, with 14 bases between them. Here the CDR3 DNA reads TGTGCCAGCAGCGAACGCGGACGGGATGGCTACACCTTC. It codes for CASSERGRDGYTF.

This chain's CDR3 is CASSQGGGTNYNEQFF. The CDR3 nucleotides read TGTGCCAGCAGCCAAGGTGGCGGCACAAACTACAATGAGCAGTTCTTC. The rearrangement links TRBV5-4 to TRBJ2-1; no clear D gene. V lost 4 bases and J 3 bases, leaving 17 bases between the germline ends. The CDR3 spans 16 residues. From germline, CDR1 is SGHNT and CDR2 YYREEE (reference sequence).